This section outlines one T cell receptor beta chain sequence together with its context. Its antigen is unidentified. Constant-segment primers served in 5'RACE that generated TCR alpha and TCR beta cDNA libraries bearing sample barcodes and UMIs. From the 5' RACE reads, TCRdb called clonotypes with MiXCR, one entry per CDR3 protein. The table lists fewer than 450,000 distinct CDR3 sequences, 20% to 25% of them singletons. The CDR3 totals 13 residues. Trimming took 5 bases from V and 6 from J; bases not matched to a gene: 5. The data were obtained in a study of T-cell memory formation after mild COVID-19. The study's findings and limits: The pre-infection memory compartment contained some responding clones, suggesting cross-reactive memory joined.

The chain has TRBV12-3 or TRBV12-4 and TRBJ2-3; TRBD1 agrees at 7 bases. Specimen: PBMCs or a T cell subset sorted from them (not recorded which). The receptor comes from an adult woman who had mild COVID-19 (a few samples of this study predate the infection). Cell type and time point are not known. CDR3 DNA sequence: TGTGCCAGCAGTGAAACAGGGGCCGATACGCAGTATTTT. This encodes CASSETGADTQYF.